The rows below give T cell receptor beta chains drawn from one sample of a study of cytomegalovirus exposure and HLA in healthy donors. The table came from immunoSEQ multiplex PCR; TCRdb's copy has only in-frame clones and leaves some out. The sample records more than 85,000 clones, about 77% being singletons. Sequences were obtained from PBMCs. The origin of the receptors is a woman aged 50 to 60 in good health and CMV-seropositive. CDR3s include the opening cysteine and the closing phenylalanine or tryptophan. A D gene is named only where the DNA matches it firmly. Clone sizes are given selectively: once, few, many, or a class where the clone is expanded.

j_gene | d_gene | v_gene | abundance | CDR3nt | CDR3aa
TRBJ1-1 | . | TRBV2 | . | TGTGCCAGCAAGAGAACGGGTAACACTGAAGCTTTCTTT | CASKRTGNTEAFF
TRBJ2-2 | TRBD2 | TRBV10-1 | . | TGCGCCAGCAGTGAGCTAGCCGGCGGGGGATTCACCGGGGAGCTGTTTTTT | CASSELAGGGFTGELFF
TRBJ2-7 | . | TRBV9 | few | TGTGCCAGCAGCGGACTGCGTGCCTACGAGCAGTACTTC | CASSGLRAYEQYF
TRBJ2-3 | . | TRBV10-2 | . | TGCGCCAGCAGTCCTCGAGGCCCTAGCACAGATACGCAGTATTTT | CASSPRGPSTDTQYF
TRBJ2-1 | . | TRBV7-2 | few | TGTGCCAGCAGCCGGGGGGCCGGGAATGAGCAGTTCTTC | CASSRGAGNEQFF
TRBJ2-6 | TRBD2 | TRBV28 | . | TGTGCCAGCACCGTAGCGGGGACCTCTGGGGCCAACGTCCTGACTTTC | CASTVAGTSGANVLTF
TRBJ2-3 | TRBD1 | TRBV4-2 | few | TGTGCCAGCAGCCAAGATTTAAGGACAGGGAACGGATCTCCGCAGTATTTT | CASSQDLRTGNGSPQYF
TRBJ1-2 | TRBD1 | TRBV14 | . | TGTGCCAGCAGCCCGGGACAGAACTATGGCTACACCTTC | CASSPGQNYGYTF
TRBJ2-2 | TRBD1 | TRBV19 | . | TGTGCCAGTAGTTCCCGTCCCGGGACAGGGATTGGGAACACCGGGGAGCTGTTTTTT | CASSSRPGTGIGNTGELFF
TRBJ2-2 | TRBD2 | TRBV9 | . | TGTGCCAGCAGCGTATTCTCTAGCGGGGCGTTGGTCGGGGAGCTGTTTTTT | CASSVFSSGALVGELFF
TRBJ2-7 | . | TRBV2 | . | TGTGCCAGCTGGGAACAGGGAAAACCTTCCTACGAGCAGTACTTC | CASWEQGKPSYEQYF
TRBJ1-6 | . | TRBV30 | . | TGTGCCTGGGGAATACAGGGTACTATTAATTCACCCCTCCACTTT | CAWGIQGTINSPLHF
TRBJ2-7 | TRBD2 | TRBV18 | few | TGTGCCAGCTCACCACCGGGGCGGGAGGGCTACGAGCAGTACTTC | CASSPPGREGYEQYF
TRBJ1-6 | . | TRBV5-1 | . | TGCGCCAGCAGCTTGGGTTCAGCGAGCTCCTATAATTCACCCCTCCACTTT | CASSLGSASSYNSPLHF
TRBJ2-3 | . | TRBV5-1 | . | TGCGCCAGCAGCTTGGTGGGGCGCACAGATACGCAGTATTTT | CASSLVGRTDTQYF
TRBJ1-1 | . | TRBV20-1 | . | TGCAGTGCTACCCAGGGCACTGAAGCTTTCTTT | CSATQGTEAFF
TRBJ2-7 | TRBD1 | TRBV2 | . | TGTGCCAGCAGTCTAACAGGGGCTCGCGAGCAGTACTTC | CASSLTGAREQYF
TRBJ1-1 | TRBD1 | TRBV27 | . | TGTGCCAGCAGTTTAGAGGGGGCGCTTGGGACTGAAGCTTTCTTT | CASSLEGALGTEAFF
TRBJ2-6 | TRBD1 | TRBV18 | . | TGTGCCAGCTCGTTACAGGGGGCTACTAAGGGGGCCAACGTCCTGACTTTC | CASSLQGATKGANVLTF